The rows below give T cell receptor beta chains drawn from one sample of a study of blood T cell repertoires in COVID-19. Libraries were prepared by immunoSEQ multiplex PCR; TCRdb keeps only in-frame clonotypes and omits some of them. The repertoire holds about 440,000 clones, with around 89% as singletons. The sequenced material came from peripheral blood. The receptors were gathered from a woman aged 45-60 years with COVID-19, enrolled during active disease. The CDR3 runs from the conserved cysteine through the conserved F or W. The D gene is left open where the match is weak. The size entry is marked missing in some rows and otherwise reads once, few, many or a size class.

J gene	V gene	clone size	D gene	CDR3 DNA	CDR3 protein
TRBJ2-1	TRBV7-3	NA	TRBD2	TGTGCCAGCAGCTTAATGGGAGGGAGCACCTACAATGAGCAGTTCTTC	CASSLMGGSTYNEQFF
TRBJ2-2	TRBV28	NA	NA	TGTGCCAGCAGTTTAGGAGGGGCCGACACCGGGGAGCTGTTTTTT	CASSLGGADTGELFF
TRBJ1-6	TRBV5-1	NA	TRBD1	TGCGCCAGCAGCCTAGGACAGGGTGATCCGAGCTCCTATAATTCACCCCTCCACTTT	CASSLGQGDPSSYNSPLHF
TRBJ2-1	TRBV2	NA	NA	TGTGCCAGCAGTGATGAGGGGGGGCTCTACAATGAGCAGTTCTTC	CASSDEGGLYNEQFF
TRBJ1-6	TRBV6-5	once	NA	TGTGCCAGCAGTAGGGGTGACTCACCCCTCCACTTT	CASSRGDSPLHF
TRBJ1-5	TRBV15	NA	NA	TGTGCCACCAGCAGAGGGGGAATGGGGGAGGCTCAGCCCCAGCATTTT	CATSRGGMGEAQPQHF
TRBJ1-2	TRBV5-1	few	NA	TGCGCCAGCAGCATGGACAGATTAGGTGGCTACACCTTC	CASSMDRLGGYTF
TRBJ2-1	TRBV13	NA	NA	TGTGCCAGCAGCTTAGGAACCCAGGGGTATGAGCAGTTCTTC	CASSLGTQGYEQFF
TRBJ2-7	TRBV28	NA	NA	TGTGCCAGCAGTTTAACAGGGAGCTCCTACGAGCAGTACTTC	CASSLTGSSYEQYF
TRBJ1-1	TRBV7-6	NA	TRBD1	TGTGCCAGCAGCTTACCGGGACAGGGCGCCGGGACTGAAGCTTTCTTT	CASSLPGQGAGTEAFF
TRBJ2-3	TRBV7-9	NA	NA	TGTGCCAGCAGTCAAACCGGGGGCACAGATACGCAGTATTTT	CASSQTGGTDTQYF
TRBJ2-3	TRBV7-9	NA	NA	TGTGCCAGCAGCTTAGGGCTAGTGGCAGATACGCAGTATTTT	CASSLGLVADTQYF
TRBJ1-6	TRBV18	NA	NA	TGTGCCAGCTCACCAAGGGAGGGCGATTCACCCCTCCACTTT	CASSPREGDSPLHF
TRBJ1-2	TRBV6-1	NA	NA	TGTGCCAGCAGTGAAAGGACTTCGATCTATGGCTACACCTTC	CASSERTSIYGYTF
TRBJ2-2	TRBV9	NA	NA	TGTGCCAGCAGCGTAGTTGGGGGCATCACCGGGGAGCTGTTTTTT	CASSVVGGITGELFF
TRBJ2-3	TRBV7-9	NA	TRBD1	TGTGCCAGCACCCCACGAGGGGGCTCCACAGATACGCAGTATTTT	CASTPRGGSTDTQYF
TRBJ1-5	TRBV25-1	NA	NA	TGTGCCAGCAGTGATGGTCGGGACTATAGCAATCAGCCCCAGCATTTT	CASSDGRDYSNQPQHF
TRBJ1-5	TRBV4-1	NA	NA	TGCGCCAGCAGCCAAGATTGGGCAGCAAATCAGCCCCAGCATTTT	CASSQDWAANQPQHF
TRBJ2-3	TRBV7-9	NA	TRBD1	TGTGCCAGCAGCTTGAGGACAGGGGGCACAGATACGCAGTATTTT	CASSLRTGGTDTQYF
TRBJ2-2	TRBV27	NA	NA	TGTGCCAGCACCCATGAGGCGGTGAACACCGGGGAGCTGTTTTTT	CASTHEAVNTGELFF
TRBJ2-2	TRBV18	NA	NA	TGTGCCAGCTCACCACGGGCGGGGGCCGACACCGGGGAGCTGTTTTTT	CASSPRAGADTGELFF
TRBJ2-2	TRBV18	few	NA	TGTGCCAGCTCATCAGGGAAAACCGGGGAGCTGTTTTTT	CASSSGKTGELFF
TRBJ2-2	TRBV2	NA	NA	TGTGCCAGTACGCAGGGGAGAACCGGGGAGCTGTTTTTT	CASTQGRTGELFF
TRBJ2-2	TRBV7-6	NA	NA	TGTGCCAGCAGCCTAAACCGGGGGAACACCGGGGAGCTGTTTTTT	CASSLNRGNTGELFF
TRBJ1-1	TRBV4-1	NA	NA	TGCGCCAGCAGCTTCAGGGACTCCGGTGAAGCTTTCTTT	CASSFRDSGEAFF
TRBJ1-6	TRBV11-2	NA	NA	TGTGCCAGCAGCCAACTGCTTCGGCGGGATTCACCCCTCCACTTT	CASSQLLRRDSPLHF
TRBJ2-7	TRBV2	NA	TRBD1	TGTGCCAGCATCGGGACAGGGAGCTCCTACGAGCAGTACTTC	CASIGTGSSYEQYF
TRBJ2-1	TRBV27	NA	TRBD2	TGTGCCAGCAGCATAGCGGGGGGTCAAAATGAGCAGTTCTTC	CASSIAGGQNEQFF
TRBJ2-5	TRBV24-1	NA	NA	TGTGCCACCAGTGATTTGGCACAAACCCAAGAGACCCAGTACTTC	CATSDLAQTQETQYF